This T cell receptor beta chain appears in the sequencing data of a study of shared clonotypes between healthy human individuals (dated by TCRdb to the early 2020s). About the investigation overall: Three men and two women, aged 18 to 49 years, made up the cohort. To estimate repertoire size and how much clonotypes are shared between individuals, the study performed deep sequencing of blood TCR repertoires from a handful of healthy adults. To increase sequencing depth and limit assay-specific biases, different laboratories used diverse techniques to prepare libraries and sequence TCR repertoires. Leukapheresis yielded between about 0.85 and 9.5 billion PBMCs per donor. General study outcomes and caveats: Because the study included only a small number of donors, the genetic and exposure-history diversity represented was limited. Based on pairwise subsampling, the degree of clonotype sharing among donors was expected to be affected by sequencing depth. Sampling was restricted to blood, and TCR repertoires in tissue are likely to differ from TCR repertoires in blood.

The donors were healthy, HIV-negative adults who had no recently reported acute infections or vaccinations. Every donor was a Caucasian adult living in Nashville, Tennessee, USA. For unsorted samples, about 90 million PBMCs were counted, and genomic DNA was extracted using the QIAamp DNA Blood Mini kit. After blood collection by leukapheresis, PBMCs were isolated using Ficoll-Histopaque density gradient centrifugation and then cryopreserved in the vapor phase of liquid nitrogen. V lost 6 bases and J lost 2 bases, and the count of bases not matched to a germline gene is 1. CDR1 and CDR2 (SNHLY, FYNNEI) derive from the germline V gene. The CDR3 numbers 13 residues from cysteine through phenylalanine. Only CDR3 DNA is held: 39 bases, read in frame from base 1. Using the deep immunoSEQ assay, multiplex PCR amplified TCR CDR3 regions from genomic DNA. Extracted genomic DNA from each cell subset was spread evenly across all wells of several immunoSEQ 96-well plates, with each plate serving as a replicate. For unsorted PBMC, about 0.3 ug genomic DNA, equal to 32,000 or so T cell genomes, was loaded into each replicate PCR. Unsorted PBMC genomic DNA was sequenced across ten immunoSEQ deep assay plates. The purified libraries were quantified using a Qubit 3.0 fluorometer, sized with a Bioanalyzer 2100, and then quantified again using the KAPA Library Quantification kit. A separate single-read 150-cycle Illumina NextSeq 550 flow cell was used to sequence each immunoSEQ 96-well plate. Under the source paper's analysis protocol: Because the immunoSEQ output included only junctional sequences and no quality scores, the filtering could not be the same as the filtering used for full-length reads. Sequences were annotated with PyIR, a Python wrapper for IgBLAST v1.9, using IMGT germline references to assign V/J genes and CDR3. Reads were filtered out if the reads had weak V/J assignments (E-value above 1e-6), no CDR3, stop codons, out-of-frame junctions, or ambiguous translated residues. V3J clonotypes were defined as sequences sharing an identical inferred V gene, J gene, and CDR3 amino acid sequence. The percentage overlap between two repertoires was calculated by dividing the number of shared unique clonotypes by the size of the smaller repertoire. RTK rarefaction, the Chao1 estimator, and Recon v2.1 estimates of unobserved clonotypes were used to assess repertoire richness. TCRdb retrieved this table from immuneACCESS and kept in-frame rearrangements only. Not all clones are present; in checked studies, unresolved V genes account for under half, and no reason is known for the remainder. The V and J calls and clone size were taken over from that table, and D and trimming were inferred from the DNA. A total of under 600,000 clones appear in this sample, around 78% of them only once. The ten largest account for 12% of the sample.

This clone has a count of ten or more. It has no known antigen specificity. No much larger clone is present one base from it, and per-base qualities are unavailable. This clonotype was obtained from a woman aged 35 to 49 in good health. Some clones in this sample may be carry-over from other donors' samples. The chain is assembled from TRBV2 and TRBJ2-7; 10 nucleotides in the junction match TRBD2. The specimen was PBMCs. The encoded CDR3 is CASRLAGTYEQYF. Read as DNA, the sequence is TGTGCCAGCAGACTAGCGGGGACCTACGAGCAGTACTTC.